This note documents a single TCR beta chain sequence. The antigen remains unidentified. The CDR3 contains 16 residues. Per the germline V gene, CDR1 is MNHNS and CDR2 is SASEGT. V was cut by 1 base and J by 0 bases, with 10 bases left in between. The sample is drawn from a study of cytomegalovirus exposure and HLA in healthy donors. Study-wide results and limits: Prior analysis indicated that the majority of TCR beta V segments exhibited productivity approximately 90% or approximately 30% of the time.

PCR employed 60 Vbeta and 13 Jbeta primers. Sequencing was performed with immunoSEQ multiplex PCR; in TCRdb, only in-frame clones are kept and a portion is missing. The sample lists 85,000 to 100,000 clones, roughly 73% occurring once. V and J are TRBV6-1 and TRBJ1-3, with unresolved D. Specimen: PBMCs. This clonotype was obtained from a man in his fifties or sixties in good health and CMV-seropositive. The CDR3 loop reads CASSEGQAYSGNTIYF. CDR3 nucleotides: TGTGCCAGCAGTGAAGGGCAGGCGTACTCTGGAAACACCATATATTTT.